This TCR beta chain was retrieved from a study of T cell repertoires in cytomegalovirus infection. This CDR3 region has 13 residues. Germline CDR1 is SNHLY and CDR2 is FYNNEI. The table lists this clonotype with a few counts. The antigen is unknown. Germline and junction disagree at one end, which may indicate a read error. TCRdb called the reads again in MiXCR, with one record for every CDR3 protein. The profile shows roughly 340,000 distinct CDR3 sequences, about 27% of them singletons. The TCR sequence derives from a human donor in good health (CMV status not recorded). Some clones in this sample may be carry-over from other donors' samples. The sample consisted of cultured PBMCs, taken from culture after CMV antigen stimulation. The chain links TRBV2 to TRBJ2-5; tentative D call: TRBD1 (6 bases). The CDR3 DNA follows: TGTGCCAGCATCCCCGACAGGATAGAGCCCCAGTACTTC. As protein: CASIPDRIEPQYF.